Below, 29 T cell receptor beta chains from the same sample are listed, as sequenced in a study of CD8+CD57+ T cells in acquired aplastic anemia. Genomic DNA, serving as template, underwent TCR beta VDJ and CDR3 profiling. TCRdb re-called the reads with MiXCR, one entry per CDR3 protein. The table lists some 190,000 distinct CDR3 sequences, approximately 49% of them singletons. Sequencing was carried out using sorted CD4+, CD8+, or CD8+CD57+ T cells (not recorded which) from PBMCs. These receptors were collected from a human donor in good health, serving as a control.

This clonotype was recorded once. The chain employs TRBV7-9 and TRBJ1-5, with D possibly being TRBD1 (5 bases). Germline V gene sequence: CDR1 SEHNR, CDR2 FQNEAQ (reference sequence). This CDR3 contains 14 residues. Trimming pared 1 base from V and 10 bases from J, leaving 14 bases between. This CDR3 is CASSLEGSQNPQHF. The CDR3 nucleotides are TGTGCCAGCAGCTTAGAGGGGAGCCAAAACCCCCAGCATTTT.

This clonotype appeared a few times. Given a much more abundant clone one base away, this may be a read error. The CDR3 DNA follows: TGCGCCAGCAACCAAGCGGGACACGGAAACACTGAAGCTTTCTTT. Amino acids: CASNQAGHGNTEAFF. The V and J genes are TRBV4-1 and TRBJ1-1, with D tentatively TRBD1 (6 bases). The CDR3 runs 15 residues. In germline, CDR1 is MGHRA, CDR2 YSYEKL.

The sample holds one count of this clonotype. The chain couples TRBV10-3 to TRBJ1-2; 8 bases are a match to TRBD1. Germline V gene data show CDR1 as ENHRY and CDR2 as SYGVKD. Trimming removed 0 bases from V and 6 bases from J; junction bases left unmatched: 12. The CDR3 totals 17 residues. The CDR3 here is CAISESSDRGSVDGYTF. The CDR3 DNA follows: TGTGCCATCAGTGAGTCGAGCGACAGGGGCTCTGTGGATGGCTACACCTTC.

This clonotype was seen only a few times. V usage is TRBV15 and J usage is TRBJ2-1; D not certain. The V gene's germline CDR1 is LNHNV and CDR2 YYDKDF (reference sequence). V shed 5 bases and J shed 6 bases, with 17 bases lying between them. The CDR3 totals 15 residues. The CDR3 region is CATSSWTSDVNEQFF. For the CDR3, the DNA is TGTGCCACCAGCTCATGGACGAGCGATGTCAATGAGCAGTTCTTC.

DNA for the CDR3: TGCAGCGTTGCGGGACTAGCGGGGACCACAGATACGCAGTATTTT. This translates into CSVAGLAGTTDTQYF. The chain recombines TRBV29-1 with TRBJ2-3; 13 nucleotides match TRBD2. Germline V gene sequence: CDR1 SQVTM, CDR2 ANQGSEA. Trimming took 4 bases from V and 2 from J; bases not matched to a gene: 3. CDR3 size: 15 residues.

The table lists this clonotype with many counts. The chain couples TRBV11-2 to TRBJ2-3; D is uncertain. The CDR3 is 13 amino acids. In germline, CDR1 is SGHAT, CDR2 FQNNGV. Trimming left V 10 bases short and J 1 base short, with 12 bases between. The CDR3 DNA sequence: TGTGCCAACGGACCGTCTGGCACAGATACGCAGTATTTT. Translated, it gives CANGPSGTDTQYF.

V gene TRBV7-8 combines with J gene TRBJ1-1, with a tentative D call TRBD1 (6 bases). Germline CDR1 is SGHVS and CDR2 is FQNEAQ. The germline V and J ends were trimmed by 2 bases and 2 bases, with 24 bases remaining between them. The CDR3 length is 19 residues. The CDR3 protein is CASSLRVPSTGSGNTEAFF. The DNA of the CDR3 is TGTGCCAGCAGCTTAAGGGTCCCCTCGACAGGCTCTGGAAACACTGAAGCTTTCTTT.

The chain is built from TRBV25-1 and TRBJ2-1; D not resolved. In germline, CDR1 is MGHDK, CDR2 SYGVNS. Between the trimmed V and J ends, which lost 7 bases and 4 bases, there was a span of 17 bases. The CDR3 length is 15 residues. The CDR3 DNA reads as TGTGCCAGCACCTCCCCCCGACGGTCGTACAATGAGCAGTTCTTC. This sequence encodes CASTSPRRSYNEQFF. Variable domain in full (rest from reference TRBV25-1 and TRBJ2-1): EADIYQTPRYLVIGTGKKITLECSQTMGHDKMYWYQQDPGMELHLIHYSYGVNSTEKGDLSSESTVSRIRTEHFPLTLESARPSHTSQYLCASTSPRRSYNEQFFGPGTRLTVL.

The CDR3 protein is CASSQGTGAGNTIYF. The CDR3 nucleotides read TGTGCCAGCAGCCAAGGGACAGGCGCTGGAAACACCATATATTTT. This chain connects TRBV3-1 to TRBJ1-3; 7 nucleotides agree with TRBD1. The CDR3 covers 15 residues. CDR1 is LGHDT, CDR2 YNNKEL, per germline (reference sequence). V was pared by 1 base and J by 2 bases, with 2 bases of the junction left unmatched.

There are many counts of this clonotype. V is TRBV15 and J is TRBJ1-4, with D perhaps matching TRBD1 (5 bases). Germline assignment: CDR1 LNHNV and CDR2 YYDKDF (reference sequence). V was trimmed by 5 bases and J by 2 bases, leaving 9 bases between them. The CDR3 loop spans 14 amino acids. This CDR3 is CATSVGGTNEKLFF. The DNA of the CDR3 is TGTGCCACCAGCGTCGGGGGGACTAATGAAAAACTGTTTTTT.

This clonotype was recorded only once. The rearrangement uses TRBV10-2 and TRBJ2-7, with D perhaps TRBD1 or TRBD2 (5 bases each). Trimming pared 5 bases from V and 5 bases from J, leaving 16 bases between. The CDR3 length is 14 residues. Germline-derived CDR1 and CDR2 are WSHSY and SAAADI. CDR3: CASSSGRAIHEQYV. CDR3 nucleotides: TGCGCCAGCAGTTCGGGACGCGCTATTCACGAGCAGTACGTC.

Here the CDR3 reads CASSGPGTGAKGNPPLHF. For the CDR3, the DNA is TGTGCCAGTAGCGGTCCCGGGACAGGAGCTAAGGGGAATCCACCCCTCCACTTT. V and J are TRBV7-9 and TRBJ1-6, with 8 bases that match TRBD1. The CDR3 loop spans 18 amino acids. V was clipped by 9 bases and J by 11 bases; unmatched bases: 24. CDR1 and CDR2 (germline): SEHNR, FQNEAQ (reference sequence).

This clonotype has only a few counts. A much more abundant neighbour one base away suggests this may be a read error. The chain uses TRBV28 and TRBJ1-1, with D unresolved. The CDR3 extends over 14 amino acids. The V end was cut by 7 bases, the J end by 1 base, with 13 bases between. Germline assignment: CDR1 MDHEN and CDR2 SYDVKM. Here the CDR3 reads CASTLGYTNTEAFF. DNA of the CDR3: TGTGCCAGCACCCTTGGATACACGAACACTGAAGCTTTCTTT.

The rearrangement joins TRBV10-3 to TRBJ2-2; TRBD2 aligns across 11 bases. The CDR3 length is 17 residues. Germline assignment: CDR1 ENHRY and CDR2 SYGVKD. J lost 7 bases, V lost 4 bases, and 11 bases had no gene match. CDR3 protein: CAISGAFSGRVGGELFF. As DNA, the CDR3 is TGTGCCATCAGTGGGGCGTTTAGCGGGAGGGTCGGCGGGGAGCTGTTTTTT.

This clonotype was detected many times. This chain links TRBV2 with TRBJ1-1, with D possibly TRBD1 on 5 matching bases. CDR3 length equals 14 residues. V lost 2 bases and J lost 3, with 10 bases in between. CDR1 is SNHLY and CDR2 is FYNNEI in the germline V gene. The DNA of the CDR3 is TGTGCCAGCAGTGAACAGGGCGTGGACACTGAAGCTTTCTTT. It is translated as CASSEQGVDTEAFF.

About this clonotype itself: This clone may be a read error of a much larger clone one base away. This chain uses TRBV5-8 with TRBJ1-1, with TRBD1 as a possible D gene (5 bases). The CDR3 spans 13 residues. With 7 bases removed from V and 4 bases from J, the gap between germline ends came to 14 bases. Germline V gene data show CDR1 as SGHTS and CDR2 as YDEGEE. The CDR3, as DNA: TGTGCCAGCCGGGACTCAGTAGGCACTGAAGCTTTCTTT. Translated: CASRDSVGTEAFF.

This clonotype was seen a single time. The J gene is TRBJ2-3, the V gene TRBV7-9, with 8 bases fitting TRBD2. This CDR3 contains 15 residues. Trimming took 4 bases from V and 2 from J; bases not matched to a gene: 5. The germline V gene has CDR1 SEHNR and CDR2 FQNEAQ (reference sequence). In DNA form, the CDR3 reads TGTGCCAGCAGCTCCGGGGGGGGGTCCACAGATACGCAGTATTTT. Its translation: CASSSGGGSTDTQYF.

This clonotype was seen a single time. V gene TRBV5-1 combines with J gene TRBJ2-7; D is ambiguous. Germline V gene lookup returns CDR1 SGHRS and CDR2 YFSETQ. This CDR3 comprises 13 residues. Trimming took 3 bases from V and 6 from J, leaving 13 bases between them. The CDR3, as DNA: TGCGCCAGCAGCTGGGGTGGGGTAGGCGAGCAGTACTTC. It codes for CASSWGGVGEQYF.

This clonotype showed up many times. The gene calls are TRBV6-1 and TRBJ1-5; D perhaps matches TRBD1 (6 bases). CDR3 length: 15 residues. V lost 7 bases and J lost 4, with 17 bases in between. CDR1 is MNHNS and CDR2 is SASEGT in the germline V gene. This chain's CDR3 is CASKRSGALNQPQHF. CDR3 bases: TGTGCCAGCAAAAGGTCAGGGGCCCTAAATCAGCCCCAGCATTTT.

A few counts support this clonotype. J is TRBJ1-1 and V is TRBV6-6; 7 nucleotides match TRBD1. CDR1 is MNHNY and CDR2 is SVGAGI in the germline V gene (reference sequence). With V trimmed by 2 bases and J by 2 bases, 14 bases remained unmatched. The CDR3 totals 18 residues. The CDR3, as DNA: TGTGCCAGCAGTTACAGGACAGGTGCTGGGGGGAGAAACACTGAAGCTTTCTTT. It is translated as CASSYRTGAGGRNTEAFF.

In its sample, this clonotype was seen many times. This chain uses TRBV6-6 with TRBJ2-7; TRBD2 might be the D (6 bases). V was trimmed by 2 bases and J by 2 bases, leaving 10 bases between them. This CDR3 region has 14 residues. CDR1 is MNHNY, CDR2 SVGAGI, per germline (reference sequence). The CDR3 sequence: CASSYRGTTYEQYF. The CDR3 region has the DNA TGTGCCAGCAGTTACCGGGGGACCACCTACGAGCAGTACTTC.

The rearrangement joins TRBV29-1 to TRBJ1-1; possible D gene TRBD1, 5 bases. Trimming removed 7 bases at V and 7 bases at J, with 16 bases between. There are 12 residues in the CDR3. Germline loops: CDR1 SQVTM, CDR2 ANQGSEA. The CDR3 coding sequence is TGCAGCGCCGTGACATCGGGGGGTGAAGCTTTCTTT. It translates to CSAVTSGGEAFF. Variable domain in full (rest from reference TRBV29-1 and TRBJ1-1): SAVISQKPSRDICQRGTSLTIQCQVDSQVTMMFWYRQQPGQSLTLIATANQGSEATYESGFVIDKFPISRPNLTFSTLTVSNMSPEDSSIYLCSAVTSGGEAFFGQGTRLTVV.

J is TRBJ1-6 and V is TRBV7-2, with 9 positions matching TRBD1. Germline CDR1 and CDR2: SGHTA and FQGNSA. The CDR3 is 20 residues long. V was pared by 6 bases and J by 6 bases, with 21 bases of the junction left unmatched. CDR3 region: CASSLSHLGDREGPNSPLHF. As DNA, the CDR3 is TGTGCCAGCAGTTTATCCCACCTGGGGGACAGGGAAGGCCCTAATTCACCCCTCCACTTT.

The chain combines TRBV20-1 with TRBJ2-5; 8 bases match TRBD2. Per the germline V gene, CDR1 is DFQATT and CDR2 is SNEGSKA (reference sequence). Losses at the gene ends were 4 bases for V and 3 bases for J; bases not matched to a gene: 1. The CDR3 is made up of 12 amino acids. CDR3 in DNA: TGCAGTGCTACGCGGGGGGAAGAGACCCAGTACTTC. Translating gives CSATRGEETQYF.

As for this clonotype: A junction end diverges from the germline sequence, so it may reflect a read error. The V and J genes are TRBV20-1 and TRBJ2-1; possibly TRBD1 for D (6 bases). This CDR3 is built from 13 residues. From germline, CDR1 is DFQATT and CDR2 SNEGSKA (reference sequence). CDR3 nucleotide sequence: TGCAGTGCTCAGACCGGGACACCCAATCAGCAGTTCTTT. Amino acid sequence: CSAQTGTPNQQFF.

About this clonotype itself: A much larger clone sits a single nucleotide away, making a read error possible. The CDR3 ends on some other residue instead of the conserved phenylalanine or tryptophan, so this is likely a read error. CDR3 region: CATSHVQGAKNIQYL. For the CDR3, the DNA is TGTGCCACCAGTCATGTGCAGGGGGCCAAAAACATTCAGTACCTC. The chain uses TRBV15 and TRBJ2-4; D is possibly TRBD1 (6 bases). Trimming removed 6 bases at V and 1 base at J, with 13 bases between. CDR1 is LNHNV and CDR2 is YYDKDF in the germline V gene (reference sequence). The CDR3 contains 15 residues.

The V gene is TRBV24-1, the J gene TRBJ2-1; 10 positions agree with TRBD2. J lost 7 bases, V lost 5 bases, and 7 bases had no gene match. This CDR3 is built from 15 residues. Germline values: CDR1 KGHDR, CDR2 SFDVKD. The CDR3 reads CATSGGAGGGNEQFF. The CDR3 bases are TGTGCCACCAGTGGGGGAGCGGGAGGGGGGAATGAGCAGTTCTTC.

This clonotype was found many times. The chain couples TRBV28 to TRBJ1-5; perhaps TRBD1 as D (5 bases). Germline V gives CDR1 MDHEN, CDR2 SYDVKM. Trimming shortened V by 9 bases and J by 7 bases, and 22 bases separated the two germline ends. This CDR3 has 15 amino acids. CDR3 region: CASKVAWGGEQPQHF. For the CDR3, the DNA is TGTGCCAGTAAGGTCGCGTGGGGCGGAGAGCAGCCCCAGCATTTT.

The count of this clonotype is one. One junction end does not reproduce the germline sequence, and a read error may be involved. CDR3 loop: CASRMDSRNEKPFF. CDR3 nucleotide sequence: TGTGCCAGTAGGATGGACAGTAGAAATGAAAAACCGTTTTTT. V and J are TRBV19 and TRBJ1-4; perhaps TRBD1 as D (6 bases). CDR3 size: 14 residues. Germline assignment: CDR1 LNHDA and CDR2 SQIVND (reference sequence).